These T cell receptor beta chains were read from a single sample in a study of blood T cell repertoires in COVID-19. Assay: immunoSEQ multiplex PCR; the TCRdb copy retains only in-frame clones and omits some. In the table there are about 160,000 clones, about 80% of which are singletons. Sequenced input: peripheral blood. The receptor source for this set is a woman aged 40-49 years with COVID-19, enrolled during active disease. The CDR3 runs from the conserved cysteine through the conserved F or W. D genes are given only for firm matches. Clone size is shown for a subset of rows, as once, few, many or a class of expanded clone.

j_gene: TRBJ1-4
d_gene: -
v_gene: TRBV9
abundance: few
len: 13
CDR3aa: CASSVEVEGKLFF
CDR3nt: TGTGCCAGCAGCGTAGAAGTGGAGGGAAAACTGTTTTTT

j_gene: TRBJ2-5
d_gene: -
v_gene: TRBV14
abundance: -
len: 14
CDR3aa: CASSQPTGVETQYF
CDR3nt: TGTGCCAGCAGCCAACCGACGGGAGTCGAGACCCAGTACTTC

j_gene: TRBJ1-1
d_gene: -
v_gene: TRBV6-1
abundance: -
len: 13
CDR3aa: CASSEVLRHPAFF
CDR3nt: TGTGCCAGCAGTGAAGTGTTGAGGCACCCGGCTTTCTTT

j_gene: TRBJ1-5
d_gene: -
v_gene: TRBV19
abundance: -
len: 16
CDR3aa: CASSITSSGAGQPQHF
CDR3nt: TGTGCCAGTAGTATAACATCTTCAGGGGCCGGGCAGCCCCAGCATTTT

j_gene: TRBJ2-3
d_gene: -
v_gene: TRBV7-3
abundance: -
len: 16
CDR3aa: CASSLRGIGVSDTQYF
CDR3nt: TGTGCCAGCAGCTTACGGGGGATCGGGGTTTCAGATACGCAGTATTTT

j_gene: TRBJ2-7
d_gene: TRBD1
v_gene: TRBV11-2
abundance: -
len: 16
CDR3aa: CASSLIGGGQGGEQYF
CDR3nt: TGTGCCAGCAGCTTAATAGGGGGGGGACAGGGAGGCGAGCAGTACTTC

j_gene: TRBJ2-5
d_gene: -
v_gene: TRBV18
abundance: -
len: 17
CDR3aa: CASSRTGPGRSQETQYF
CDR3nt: TGTGCCAGCTCACGAACCGGACCGGGGAGATCCCAAGAGACCCAGTACTTC

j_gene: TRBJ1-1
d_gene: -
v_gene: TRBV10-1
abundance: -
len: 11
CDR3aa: CASVVYSEAFF
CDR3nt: TGCGCCAGCGTAGTTTATTCTGAAGCTTTCTTT

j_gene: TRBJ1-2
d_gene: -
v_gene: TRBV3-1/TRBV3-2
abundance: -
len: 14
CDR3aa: CASSQDRTVYGYTF
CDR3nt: TGTGCCAGCAGCCAAGACCGGACAGTGTATGGCTACACCTTC

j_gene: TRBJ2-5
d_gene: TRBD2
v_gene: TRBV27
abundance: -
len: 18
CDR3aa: CASSTLAGGWSREETQYF
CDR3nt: TGTGCCAGCAGTACACTAGCGGGAGGGTGGAGCCGAGAAGAGACCCAGTACTTC

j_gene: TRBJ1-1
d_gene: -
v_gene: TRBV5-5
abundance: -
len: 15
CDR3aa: CASSLWGSLSTEAFF
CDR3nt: TGTGCCAGCAGCTTGTGGGGCAGCTTGAGCACTGAAGCTTTCTTT

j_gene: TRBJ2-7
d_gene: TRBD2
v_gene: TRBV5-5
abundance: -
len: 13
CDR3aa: CASSSGLVGEQYF
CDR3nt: TGTGCCAGCAGTTCGGGACTAGTGGGCGAGCAGTACTTC

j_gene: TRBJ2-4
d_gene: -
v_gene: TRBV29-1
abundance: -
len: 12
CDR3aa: CSGRDVGSIQYF
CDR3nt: TGCAGCGGGCGGGACGTCGGAAGCATTCAGTACTTC

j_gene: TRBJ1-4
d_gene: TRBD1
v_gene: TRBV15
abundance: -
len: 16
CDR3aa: CATSRDRQGSNEKLFF
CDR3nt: TGTGCCACCAGCAGAGATAGACAGGGGTCTAATGAAAAACTGTTTTTT

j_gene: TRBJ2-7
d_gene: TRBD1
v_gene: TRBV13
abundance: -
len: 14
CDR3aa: CASSLTGLVHEQYF
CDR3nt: TGTGCCAGCAGTTTGACAGGGCTAGTCCACGAGCAGTACTTC

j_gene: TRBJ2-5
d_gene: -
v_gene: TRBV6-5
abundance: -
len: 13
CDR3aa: CASSRVGGETQYF
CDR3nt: TGTGCCAGCAGTAGAGTAGGGGGAGAGACCCAGTACTTC

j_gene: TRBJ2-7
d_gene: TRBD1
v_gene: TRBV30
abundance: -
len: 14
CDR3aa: CAWSVQGVSYEQYF
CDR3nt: TGTGCCTGGAGTGTACAGGGGGTGTCCTACGAGCAGTACTTC

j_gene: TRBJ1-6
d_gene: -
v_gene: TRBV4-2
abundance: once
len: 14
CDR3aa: CASSQETVDSPLHF
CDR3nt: TGTGCCAGCAGCCAGGAGACGGTAGATTCACCCCTCCACTTT

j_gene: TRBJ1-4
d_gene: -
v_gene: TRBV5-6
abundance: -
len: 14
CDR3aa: CASSLVTGGEKLFF
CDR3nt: TGTGCCAGCAGCTTGGTAACGGGGGGCGAAAAACTGTTTTTT

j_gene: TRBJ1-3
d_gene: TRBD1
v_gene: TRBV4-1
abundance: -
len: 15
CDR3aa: CASSHRDREGNTIYF
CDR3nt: TGCGCCAGCAGCCACCGGGACAGGGAAGGAAACACCATATATTTT

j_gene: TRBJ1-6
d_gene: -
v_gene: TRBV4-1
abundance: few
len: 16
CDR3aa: CASSQDNQVRNSPLHF
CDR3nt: TGCGCCAGCAGCCAAGATAACCAGGTTCGGAATTCACCCCTCCACTTT

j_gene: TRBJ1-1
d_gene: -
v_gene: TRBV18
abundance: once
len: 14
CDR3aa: CASSPSAVNTEAFF
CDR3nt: TGTGCCAGCTCACCAAGCGCGGTGAACACTGAAGCTTTCTTT

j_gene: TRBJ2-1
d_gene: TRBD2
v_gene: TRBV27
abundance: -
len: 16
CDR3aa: CASSPRLAGVYNEQFF
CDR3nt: TGTGCCAGCAGTCCCCGACTAGCGGGGGTATACAATGAGCAGTTCTTC

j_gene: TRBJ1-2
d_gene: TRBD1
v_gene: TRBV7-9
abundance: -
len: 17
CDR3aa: CASSLIVLRQGQGSFTF
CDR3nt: TGTGCCAGCAGCTTAATTGTCCTAAGACAGGGGCAGGGCTCGTTCACCTTC

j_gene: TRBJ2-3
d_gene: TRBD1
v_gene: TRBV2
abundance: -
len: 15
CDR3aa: CASRKDRVLQDTQYF
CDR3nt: TGTGCCAGCAGAAAGGACAGGGTGCTCCAAGATACGCAGTATTTT

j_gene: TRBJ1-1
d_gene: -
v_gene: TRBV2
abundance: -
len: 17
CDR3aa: CASSVGHAPRGTTEAFF
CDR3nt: TGTGCCAGCAGTGTTGGTCATGCGCCGAGGGGGACCACAGAAGCTTTCTTT

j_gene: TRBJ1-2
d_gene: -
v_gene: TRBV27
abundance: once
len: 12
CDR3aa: CASSKVGAGYTF
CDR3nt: TGTGCCAGCAGTAAGGTTGGGGCTGGCTACACCTTC

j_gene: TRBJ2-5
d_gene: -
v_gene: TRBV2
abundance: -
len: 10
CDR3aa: CASARETQYF
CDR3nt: TGTGCCTCAGCGAGGGAGACCCAGTACTTC

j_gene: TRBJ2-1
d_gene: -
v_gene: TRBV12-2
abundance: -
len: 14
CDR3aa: CASRLVLAGNEQFF
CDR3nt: TGTGCAAGTCGCTTAGTACTAGCGGGAAATGAGCAGTTCTTC